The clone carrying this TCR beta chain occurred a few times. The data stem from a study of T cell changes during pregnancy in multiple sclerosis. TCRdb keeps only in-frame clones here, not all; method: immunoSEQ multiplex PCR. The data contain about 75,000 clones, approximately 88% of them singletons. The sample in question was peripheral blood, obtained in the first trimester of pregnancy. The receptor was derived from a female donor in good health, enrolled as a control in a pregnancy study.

CDR3 in amino acids: CASIGQVDTIYF. As DNA, the CDR3 is TGTGCCAGCATTGGCCAGGTGGACACCATATATTTT. The J gene is TRBJ1-3, the V gene TRBV7-6; unclear D gene. Germline values: CDR1 SGHVS, CDR2 FNYEAQ. CDR3 length: 12 residues. V was trimmed by 7 bases and J by 8 bases, leaving 12 bases between them.